A selection of T cell receptor beta chains follows, all from one sample in a study of T-cell memory formation after mild COVID-19. One entry per CDR3 protein results from TCRdb running MiXCR on the 5' RACE reads. The sample carries about 130,000 distinct CDR3 sequences, roughly 6% recorded once. The sequenced sample was PBMCs or a T cell subset sorted from them (not recorded which). Receptors originate from an adult woman who had mild COVID-19 (a few samples of this study predate the infection). Cell type and time point are not known. The conserved cysteine and the conserved F or W are not part of the CDR3 here. The order of the fields is V gene, CDR3 protein.

>TRBV5-1
ASRRQVANTGELF
>TRBV12-3/TRBV12-4
ASSNSGTFDEKLF
>TRBV6-5
ASNSGQGAYTEAF
>TRBV5-1
ASSLEVNYGYT
>TRBV10-3
AISASEPGEQF
>TRBV6-6
ASRGDSLSIGNTIY
>TRBV12-3/TRBV12-4
ASSLAGRKTQY
>TRBV30
AWRLAGTYEQY
>TRBV7-8
ASSLAHYTQY
>TRBV6-5
ASSYTGDKKAF